These T cell receptor beta chains were read from a single sample in a study of blood T cell repertoires in COVID-19. This table comes from immunoSEQ multiplex PCR, and its TCRdb copy is limited to in-frame clones, with some not included. The sample holds under 250,000 clones, 65% to 90% seen once. Material for sequencing was peripheral blood. These TCRs come from a man aged 45-60 years with COVID-19, enrolled during active disease. Both conserved end residues are part of each CDR3. The order of the fields is V gene, D gene, clone size, J gene, CDR3 DNA, CDR3 protein. D genes are given only for firm matches. Where a row states a size, it is once, few, many or the class of an expanded clone; other rows omit it.

TRBV27	NA	NA	TRBJ1-4	TGTGCCAGCAGTTTGACAGTAAATGAAAAACTGTTTTTT	CASSLTVNEKLFF
TRBV5-1	TRBD2	NA	TRBJ2-3	TGCGCCAGCGCGGGACTAGCCTACGCAGATACGCAGTATTTT	CASAGLAYADTQYF
TRBV4-1	NA	NA	TRBJ1-4	TGCGCCAGCAGCCAAGATGAACATGCTCCTTTTTTT	CASSQDEHAPFF
TRBV19	TRBD2	NA	TRBJ2-1	TGTGCCAGTAGTCCTTTAAGGGTAGCGGGGATCGATGAGCAGTTCTTC	CASSPLRVAGIDEQFF
TRBV3-1/TRBV3-2	TRBD2	NA	TRBJ2-7	TGTGCCAGCAGCCAAGTCCCTAGCGGCGGGTACGAGCAGTACTTC	CASSQVPSGGYEQYF
TRBV10-2	TRBD1	few	TRBJ1-4	TGCGCCAGCAGCAACGACAGGGGTGCAACTAATGAAAAACTGTTTTTT	CASSNDRGATNEKLFF
TRBV12-5	NA	NA	TRBJ1-2	TGTGCTAGTGGTTTGGCCGGGGGTCAGTGGGGCTACACCTTC	CASGLAGGQWGYTF
TRBV6-4	TRBD1	NA	TRBJ2-7	TGTGCCAGCAGCGGGACAGCCCACGAGCAGTACTTC	CASSGTAHEQYF
TRBV10-2	NA	NA	TRBJ2-1	TGCGCCAGCAGAGGTAGTTCGCGGGGCGCGGGGTCGTACAATGAGCAGTTCTTC	CASRGSSRGAGSYNEQFF
TRBV10-3	NA	NA	TRBJ1-1	TGTGCCATCAGCCCCGGGGGATTTGGGAACACTGAAGCTTTCTTT	CAISPGGFGNTEAFF
TRBV19	TRBD1	NA	TRBJ2-6	TGTGCCAGTAGTATCTTTGGGACAGCCTCCTCTGGGGCCAACGTCCTGACTTTC	CASSIFGTASSGANVLTF
TRBV2	NA	NA	TRBJ1-1	TGTGCCCACATGCGACAGTCTAACACTGAAGCTTTCTTT	CAHMRQSNTEAFF
TRBV6-5	TRBD2	NA	TRBJ2-7	TGTGCCAGCAGTTACTCTAAAACGGGGGGGATGGGGGAGCAGTACTTC	CASSYSKTGGMGEQYF
TRBV5-1	NA	NA	TRBJ1-1	TGCGCCAGCAGCCCGGGACTGATGAACACTGAAGCTTTCTTT	CASSPGLMNTEAFF
TRBV9	NA	NA	TRBJ1-3	TGTGCCAGCACCCCAGGGAATTCTGGAAACACCATATATTTT	CASTPGNSGNTIYF
TRBV7-9	TRBD2	NA	TRBJ2-3	TGTGCCAGCAGCATCTCTCTAGCGGGAAAAGAGTACCTCACAGATACGCAGTATTTT	CASSISLAGKEYLTDTQYF
TRBV5-1	TRBD1	NA	TRBJ1-3	TGCGCCAGCAGCCCGGGACAGGGCAAAGCTGGAAACACCATATATTTT	CASSPGQGKAGNTIYF
TRBV7-8	TRBD2	once	TRBJ2-1	TGTGCCAGCAGCTTAGATCCTAGCGGTAGCTCCTACAATGAGCAGTTCTTC	CASSLDPSGSSYNEQFF
TRBV24-1	TRBD2	NA	TRBJ2-1	TGTGCCACCAGTTTTGCTAGCGGGGACCACGGAAATGAGCAGTTCTTC	CATSFASGDHGNEQFF
TRBV27	TRBD1	NA	TRBJ2-5	TGTGCCAGCAGTCCATCGGGACAGCTTCAGACCCAGTACTTC	CASSPSGQLQTQYF
TRBV7-9	TRBD2	NA	TRBJ2-5	TGTGCCAGCAGCTTAGCGGGACTAGCGGGACAAGAGACCCAGTACTTC	CASSLAGLAGQETQYF
TRBV19	NA	NA	TRBJ2-1	TGTGCCAGTAGTGTCCATCCGGGATTGAGGCCTGAGCAGTTCTTC	CASSVHPGLRPEQFF
TRBV10-2	NA	NA	TRBJ2-2	TGCGCCAGCAATGACTTGAACACCGGGGAGCTGTTTTTT	CASNDLNTGELFF
TRBV12-3/TRBV12-4	NA	once	TRBJ1-4	TGTGCCAGCAGTTTAAACGACAACCGACTGTTTTTT	CASSLNDNRLFF
TRBV11-1	NA	NA	TRBJ1-1	TGTGCCAGCAGCTGGGCGGGCAGGCCCTCGAACACTGAAGCTTTCTTT	CASSWAGRPSNTEAFF
TRBV19	NA	NA	TRBJ2-1	TGTGCCAGTAGTATCCCCCTTGAGCCGTTACGCAATGAGCAGTTCTTC	CASSIPLEPLRNEQFF